This record looks at one T cell receptor (beta chain) sequence and its context. PCR employed 60 Vbeta and 13 Jbeta primers. Libraries were prepared by immunoSEQ multiplex PCR; TCRdb keeps only in-frame clonotypes and omits some of them. The sample lists 130,000 or so clones, roughly 86% occurring once. Trimming pared 10 bases from V and 0 bases from J, leaving 18 bases between. The germline CDR1 and CDR2 sequences are MNHEY and SVGAGI. This CDR3 is built from 15 residues. The data originate from a study of cytomegalovirus exposure and HLA in healthy donors. This TCR was sampled from a man aged 18 to 29 in good health and CMV-seropositive. The V gene is TRBV6-5, the J gene TRBJ1-2, with D perhaps TRBD1 (5 bases). The sequenced sample was PBMCs. The CDR3 coding sequence is TGTGCCATCGGAGGACTGGGGGGAGCTAACTATGGCTACACCTTC. It specifies CAIGGLGGANYGYTF.